This TCR beta chain was profiled in a study of CD8 T cells in Susac syndrome. RNA was extracted with the RNeasy kit, and a quantity of roughly 0.45 to 1 ug was reverse transcribed using random hexamers. It was immunoSEQ multiplex PCR that amplified TCR beta CDR3 across 54 Vbeta and 13 Jbeta. TCRdb re-called the immunoSEQ multiplex PCR reads through MiXCR, storing one row per CDR3 protein. The sample has 150,000 or so distinct CDR3 sequences, more than 90% seen once. V dropped 2 bases and J dropped 5 bases, with 10 bases sitting between them. Germline V CDR1 and CDR2: SEHNR, FQNEAQ (reference sequence). This CDR3 region has 14 residues. FACS enriched CD8+ TEMRA cells, while bulk CD8+ and CD4+ were negatively isolated.

Sequencing was done on a sample of CD4+ T cells from PBMCs. This TCR was recovered from a human donor in good health. This sequence joins TRBV7-9 and TRBJ1-5; D is ambiguous. CDR3 region: CASSLRSGDQPQHF. For the CDR3, the DNA is TGTGCCAGCAGCTTAAGATCGGGCGATCAGCCCCAGCATTTT. The full variable domain, with the rest looked up from reference TRBV7-9 and TRBJ1-5, is DTGVSQNPRHKITKRGQNVTFRCDPISEHNRLYWYRQTLGQGPEFLTYFQNEAQLEKSRLLSDRFSAERPKGSFSTLEIQRTEQGDSAMYLCASSLRSGDQPQHFGDGTRLSIL.